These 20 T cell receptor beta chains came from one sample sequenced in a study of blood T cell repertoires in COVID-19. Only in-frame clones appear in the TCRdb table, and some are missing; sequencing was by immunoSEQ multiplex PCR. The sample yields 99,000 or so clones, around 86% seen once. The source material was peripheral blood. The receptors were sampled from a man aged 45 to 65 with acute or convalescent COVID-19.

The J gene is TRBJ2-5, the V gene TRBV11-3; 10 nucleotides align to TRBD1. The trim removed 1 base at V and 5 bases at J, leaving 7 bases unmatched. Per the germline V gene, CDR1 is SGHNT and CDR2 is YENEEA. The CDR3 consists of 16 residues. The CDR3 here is CASSLGDRGDLETQYF. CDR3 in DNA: TGTGCCAGCAGCTTAGGGGACAGGGGTGATTTGGAGACCCAGTACTTC.

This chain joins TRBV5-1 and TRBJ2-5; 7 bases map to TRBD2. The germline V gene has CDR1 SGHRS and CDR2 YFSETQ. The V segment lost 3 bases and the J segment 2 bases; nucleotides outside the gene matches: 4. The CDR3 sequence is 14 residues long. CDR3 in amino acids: CASSSLASQETQYF. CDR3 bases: TGCGCCAGCAGCTCACTAGCGTCGCAAGAGACCCAGTACTTC.

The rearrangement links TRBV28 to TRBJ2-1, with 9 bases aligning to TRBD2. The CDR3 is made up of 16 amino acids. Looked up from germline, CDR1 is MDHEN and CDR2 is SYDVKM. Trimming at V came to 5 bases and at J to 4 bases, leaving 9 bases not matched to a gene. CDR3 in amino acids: CASSQLLAGSYNEQFF. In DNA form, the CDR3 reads TGTGCCAGCAGTCAATTGCTAGCGGGATCTTACAATGAGCAGTTCTTC.

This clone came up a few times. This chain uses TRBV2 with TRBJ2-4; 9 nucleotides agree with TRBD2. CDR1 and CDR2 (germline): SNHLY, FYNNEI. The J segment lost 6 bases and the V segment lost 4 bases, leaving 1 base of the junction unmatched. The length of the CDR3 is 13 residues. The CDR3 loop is CASSGLAANIQYF. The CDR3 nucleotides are TGTGCCAGCAGTGGACTAGCGGCAAACATTCAGTACTTC.

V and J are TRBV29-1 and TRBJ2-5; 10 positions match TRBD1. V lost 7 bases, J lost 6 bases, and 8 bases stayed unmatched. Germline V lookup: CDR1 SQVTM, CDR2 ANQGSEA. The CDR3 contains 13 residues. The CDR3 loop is CSGTTGGGKTQYF. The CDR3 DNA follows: TGCAGCGGAACGACAGGGGGCGGGAAGACCCAGTACTTC.

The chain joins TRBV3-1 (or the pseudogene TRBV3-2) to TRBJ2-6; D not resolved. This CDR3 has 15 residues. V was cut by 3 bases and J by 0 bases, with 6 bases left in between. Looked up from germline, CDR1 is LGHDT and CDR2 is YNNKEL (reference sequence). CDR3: CASSQRRSGANVLTF. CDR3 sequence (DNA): TGTGCCAGCAGCCAGCGCCGCTCTGGGGCCAACGTCCTGACTTTC.

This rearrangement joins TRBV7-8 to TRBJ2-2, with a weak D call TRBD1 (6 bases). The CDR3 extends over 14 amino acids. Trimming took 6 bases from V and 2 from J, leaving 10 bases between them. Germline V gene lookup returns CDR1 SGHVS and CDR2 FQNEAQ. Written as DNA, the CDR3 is TGTGCCAGCAGAAAACAGGGAAACACCGGGGAGCTGTTTTTT. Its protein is CASRKQGNTGELFF.

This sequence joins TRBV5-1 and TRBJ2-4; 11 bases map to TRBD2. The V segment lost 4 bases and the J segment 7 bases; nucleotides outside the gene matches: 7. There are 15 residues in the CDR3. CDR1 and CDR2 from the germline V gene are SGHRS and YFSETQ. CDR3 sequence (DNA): TGCGCCAGCAGCCCTACTAGCGGGAGTTGGAACATTCAGTACTTC. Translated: CASSPTSGSWNIQYF.

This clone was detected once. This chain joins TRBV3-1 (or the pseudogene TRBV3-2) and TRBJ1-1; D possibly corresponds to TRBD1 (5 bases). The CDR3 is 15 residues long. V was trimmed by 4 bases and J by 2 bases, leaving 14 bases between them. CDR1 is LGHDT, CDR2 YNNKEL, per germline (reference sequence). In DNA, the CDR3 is TGTGCCAGCAGCCGAATGGGACTCCAAAACACTGAAGCTTTCTTT. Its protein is CASSRMGLQNTEAFF.

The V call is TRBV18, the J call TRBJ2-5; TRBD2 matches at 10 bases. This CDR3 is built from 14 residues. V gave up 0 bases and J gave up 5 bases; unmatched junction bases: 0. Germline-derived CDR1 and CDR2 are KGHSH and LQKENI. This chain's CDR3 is CASSPPSGRETQYF. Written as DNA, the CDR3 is TGTGCCAGCTCACCACCTAGCGGGAGGGAGACCCAGTACTTC. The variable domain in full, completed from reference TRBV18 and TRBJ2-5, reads NAGVMQNPRHLVRRRGQEARLRCSPMKGHSHVYWYRQLPEEGLKFMVYLQKENIIDESGMPKERFSAEFPKEGPSILRIQQVVRGDSAAYFCASSPPSGRETQYFGPGTRLLVL.

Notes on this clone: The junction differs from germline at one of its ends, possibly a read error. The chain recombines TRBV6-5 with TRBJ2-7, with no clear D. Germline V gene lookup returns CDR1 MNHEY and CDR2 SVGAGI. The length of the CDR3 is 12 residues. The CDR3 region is CASSDSTDEQYF. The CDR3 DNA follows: TGTGCCAGCAGTGACTCAACGGACGAGCAGTACTTC.

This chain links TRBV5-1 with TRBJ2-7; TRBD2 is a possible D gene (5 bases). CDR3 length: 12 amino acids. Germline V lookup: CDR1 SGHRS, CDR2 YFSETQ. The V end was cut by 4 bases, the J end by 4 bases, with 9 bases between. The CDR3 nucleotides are TGCGCCAGCAGCCTGACGGGGTACGAGCAGTACTTC. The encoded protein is CASSLTGYEQYF. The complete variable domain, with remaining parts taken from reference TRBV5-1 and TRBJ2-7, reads KAGVTQTPRYLIKTRGQQVTLSCSPISGHRSVSWYQQTPGQGLQFLFEYFSETQRNKGNFPGRFSGRQFSNSRSEMNVSTLELGDSALYLCASSLTGYEQYFGPGTRLTVT.

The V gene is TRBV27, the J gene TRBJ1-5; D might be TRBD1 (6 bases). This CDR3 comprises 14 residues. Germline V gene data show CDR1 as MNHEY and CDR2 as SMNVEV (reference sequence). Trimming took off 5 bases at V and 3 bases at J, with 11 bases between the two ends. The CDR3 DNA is TGTGCCAGCAGTCCCGGACAGTTCAATCAGCCCCAGCATTTT. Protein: CASSPGQFNQPQHF.

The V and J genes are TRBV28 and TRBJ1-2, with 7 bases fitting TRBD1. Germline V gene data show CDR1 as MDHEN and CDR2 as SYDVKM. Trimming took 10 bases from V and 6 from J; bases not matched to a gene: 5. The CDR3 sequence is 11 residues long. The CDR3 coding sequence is TGTGCCACCCAGACAGGGAATGGCTACACCTTC. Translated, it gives CATQTGNGYTF.

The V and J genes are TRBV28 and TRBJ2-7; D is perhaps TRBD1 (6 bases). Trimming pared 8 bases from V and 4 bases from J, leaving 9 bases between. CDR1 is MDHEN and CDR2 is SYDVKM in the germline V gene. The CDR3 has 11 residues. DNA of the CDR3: TGTGCCAGCTCTGGACAGTACGAGCAGTACTTC. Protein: CASSGQYEQYF.

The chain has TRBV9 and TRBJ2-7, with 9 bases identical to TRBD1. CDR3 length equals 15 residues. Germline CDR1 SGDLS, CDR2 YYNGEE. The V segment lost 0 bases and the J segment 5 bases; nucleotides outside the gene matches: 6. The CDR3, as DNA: TGTGCCAGCAGCGTAGTAGGGACAGGGAACCACGAGCAGTACTTC. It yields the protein CASSVVGTGNHEQYF.

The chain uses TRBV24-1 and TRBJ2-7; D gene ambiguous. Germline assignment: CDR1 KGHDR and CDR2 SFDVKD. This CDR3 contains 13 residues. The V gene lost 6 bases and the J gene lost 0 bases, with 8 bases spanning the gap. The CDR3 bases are TGTGCCACCAGTTTGGGCAGCTCCTACGAGCAGTACTTC. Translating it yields CATSLGSSYEQYF.

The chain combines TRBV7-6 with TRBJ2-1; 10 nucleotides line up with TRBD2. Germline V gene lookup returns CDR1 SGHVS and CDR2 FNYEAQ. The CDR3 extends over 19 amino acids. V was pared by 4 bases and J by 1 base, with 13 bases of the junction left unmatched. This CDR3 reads CASSYSEISGRLSYNEQFF. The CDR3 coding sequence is TGTGCCAGCAGCTACTCCGAGATTAGCGGGAGGCTTTCCTACAATGAGCAGTTCTTC. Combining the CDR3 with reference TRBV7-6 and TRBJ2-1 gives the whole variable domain GAGVSQSPRYKVTKRGQDVALRCDPISGHVSLYWYRQALGQGPEFLTYFNYEAQQDKSGLPNDRFSAERPEGSISTLTIQRTEQRDSAMYRCASSYSEISGRLSYNEQFFGPGTRLTVL.

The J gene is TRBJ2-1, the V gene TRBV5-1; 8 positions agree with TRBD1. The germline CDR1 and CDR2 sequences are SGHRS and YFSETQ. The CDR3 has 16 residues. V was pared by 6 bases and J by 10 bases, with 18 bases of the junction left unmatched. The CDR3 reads CASTPQGASSSIEQFF. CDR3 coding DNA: TGCGCCAGCACCCCCCAGGGGGCTTCATCCTCTATCGAGCAGTTCTTC.

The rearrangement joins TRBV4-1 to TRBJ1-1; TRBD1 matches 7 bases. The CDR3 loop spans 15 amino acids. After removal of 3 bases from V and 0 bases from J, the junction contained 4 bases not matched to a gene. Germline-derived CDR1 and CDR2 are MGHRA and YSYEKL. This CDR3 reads CASSHQGGMNTEAFF. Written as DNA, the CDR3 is TGCGCCAGCAGCCACCAGGGGGGTATGAACACTGAAGCTTTCTTT.